The rows below give T cell receptor beta chains drawn from one sample of a study of T cell responses to AZD1222 COVID-19 vaccine. Assay used: immunoSEQ multiplex PCR; TCRdb lists only in-frame clones, some missing. Among around 130,000 clones listed, roughly 92% were seen once. Sample: peripheral blood, taken 28 days after the second AZD1222 dose. The receptors come from an adult who received the AZD1222 COVID-19 vaccine. CDR3s include the opening cysteine and the closing phenylalanine or tryptophan. A D gene is named only where the DNA matches it firmly. Where a row states a size, it is once, few, many or the class of an expanded clone; other rows omit it.

TRBJ2-3 - TRBV4-1 - CASSQEPPPAGSSDTQYF TGCGCCAGCAGCCAAGAGCCTCCTCCGGCGGGCAGTTCAGATACGCAGTATTTT
TRBJ1-5 - TRBV28 - CASSPSAWPQHF TGTGCCAGCAGCCCCAGTGCGTGGCCCCAGCATTTT
TRBJ1-2 - TRBV3-1/TRBV3-2 TRBD1 CASSGQGRLGYTF TGTGCCAGCAGCGGACAGGGTCGTCTTGGCTACACCTTC
TRBJ1-1 - TRBV19 TRBD1 CASSIAAGTGNTEAFF TGTGCCAGTAGTATAGCCGCCGGGACAGGGAACACTGAAGCTTTCTTT
TRBJ1-4 once TRBV7-2 - CASTQNGEANEKLFF TGTGCCAGCACCCAGAACGGGGAGGCTAATGAAAAACTGTTTTTT
TRBJ2-7 - TRBV9 - CASSPRISAPGWEQYF TGTGCCAGCAGCCCGAGGATAAGTGCCCCCGGTTGGGAGCAGTACTTC
TRBJ2-7 once TRBV20-1 - CSASAGENYEQYF TGCAGTGCTAGTGCAGGGGAAAACTACGAGCAGTACTTC
TRBJ1-1 - TRBV6-5 TRBD1 CASSYSGTGGVEAFF TGTGCCAGCAGTTACTCGGGGACAGGGGGCGTTGAAGCTTTCTTT
TRBJ2-2 many TRBV6-4 - CASSERDTGELFF TGTGCCAGCAGTGAGCGGGACACCGGGGAGCTGTTTTTT
TRBJ2-3 - TRBV28 - CASSLGADTQYF TGTGCCAGCAGTTTAGGTGCCGATACGCAGTATTTT
TRBJ1-2 - TRBV5-1 - CASSLEGGSSGYGYTF TGCGCCAGCAGCTTGGAAGGGGGGAGTAGTGGCTATGGCTACACCTTC
TRBJ1-3 - TRBV6-5 TRBD1 CASSYDAGGQRNTIYF TGTGCCAGCAGTTACGACGCAGGGGGCCAAAGAAACACCATATATTTT
TRBJ2-5 - TRBV5-1 TRBD2 CASSLVGLGGSETQYF TGCGCCAGCAGCTTGGTGGGACTAGGGGGTTCAGAGACCCAGTACTTC
TRBJ1-6 - TRBV6-2/TRBV6-3 - CASSYPPSAGSPLHF TGTGCCAGCAGTTACCCCCCCAGCGCAGGTTCACCCCTCCACTTT
TRBJ1-2 - TRBV7-2 TRBD1 CASSFGTGGGYTF TGTGCCAGCAGCTTTGGGACAGGGGGTGGCTACACCTTC
TRBJ1-4 - TRBV25-1 - CASSEYSPTTNEKLFF TGTGCCAGCAGTGAATACTCGCCAACAACTAATGAAAAACTGTTTTTT
TRBJ2-5 - TRBV7-2 - CASSLSFQGPQETQYF TGTGCCAGCAGCTTAAGTTTCCAGGGTCCACAAGAGACCCAGTACTTC
TRBJ1-5 - TRBV2 TRBD1 CASNWDRDQPQHF TGTGCCAGCAATTGGGACAGGGATCAGCCCCAGCATTTT
TRBJ1-5 - TRBV10-3 - CAIRPSGGEQPQHF TGTGCCATCAGGCCGTCGGGGGGGGAACAGCCCCAGCATTTT
TRBJ1-5 - TRBV19 TRBD1 CASSKDRGAYSNQPQHF TGTGCCAGTAGTAAGGACAGGGGCGCTTATAGCAATCAGCCCCAGCATTTT
TRBJ1-1 - TRBV19 - CASSIYTKVNTEAFF TGTGCCAGTAGTATTTACACTAAAGTTAACACTGAAGCTTTCTTT
TRBJ2-3 - TRBV18 TRBD2 CASSPLAGGTDTQYF TGTGCCAGCTCCCCTTTAGCGGGAGGGACAGATACGCAGTATTTT
TRBJ1-1 - TRBV9 - CASSVARGGTEAFF TGTGCCAGCAGCGTAGCCAGGGGAGGCACTGAAGCTTTCTTT
TRBJ1-2 - TRBV7-3 TRBD1 CASGAGGQSYGYTF TGTGCCAGCGGAGCCGGGGGACAGTCCTATGGCTACACCTTC
TRBJ2-1 - TRBV7-9 - CASSLSGPYNEQFF TGTGCCAGCAGCTTATCGGGCCCCTACAATGAGCAGTTCTTC
TRBJ1-5 once TRBV3-1/TRBV3-2 TRBD1 CASSQGDREGNQPQHF TGTGCCAGCAGCCAAGGGGACAGGGAGGGCAATCAGCCCCAGCATTTT
TRBJ1-4 - TRBV30 - CAWSVHPGEKLFF TGTGCCTGGAGTGTACACCCGGGGGAAAAACTGTTTTTT
TRBJ2-7 - TRBV7-9 - CASSPRGNLYEQYF TGTGCCAGCAGCCCCCGGGGGAATCTCTACGAGCAGTACTTC
TRBJ1-6 once TRBV28 TRBD1 CASRRTGPVNSPLHF TGTGCCAGCAGGAGGACAGGGCCTGTAAATTCACCCCTCCACTTT
TRBJ1-1 - TRBV5-1 - CASSLWGNTEAFF TGCGCCAGCAGCTTATGGGGGAACACTGAAGCTTTCTTT
TRBJ1-2 - TRBV14 - CASSRQNYGYTF TGTGCCAGCAGTCGACAGAACTATGGCTACACCTTC
TRBJ2-6 once TRBV4-3 - CASSQDLSSGANVLTF TGCGCCAGCAGCCAAGATCTTAGCTCTGGGGCCAACGTCCTGACTTTC
TRBJ2-3 - TRBV6-1 TRBD2 CASSETSGGPDTQYF TGTGCCAGCAGTGAAACTAGCGGGGGACCAGATACGCAGTATTTT
TRBJ2-7 - TRBV4-3 - CASSQEYRFDEQYF TGCGCCAGCAGCCAAGAATACAGGTTCGACGAGCAGTACTTC
TRBJ2-7 - TRBV4-3 - CASSQDMTGYEQYF TGCGCCAGCAGCCAAGATATGACAGGCTACGAGCAGTACTTC
TRBJ2-7 - TRBV7-2 - CASSPPGALREQYF TGTGCCAGCAGCCCGCCGGGAGCCCTTAGAGAGCAGTACTTC
TRBJ2-7 once TRBV19 TRBD1 CASSRDRGPYEQYF TGTGCCAGTAGTCGGGACAGGGGGCCCTACGAGCAGTACTTC
TRBJ1-6 - TRBV12-3/TRBV12-4 - CASSSTYNSPLHF TGTGCCAGCAGTTCAACCTATAATTCACCCCTCCACTTT
TRBJ2-6 - TRBV2 - CTSYVGGGGANVLTF TGTACTTCCTACGTTGGGGGAGGTGGGGCCAACGTCCTGACTTTC
TRBJ1-5 - TRBV3-1/TRBV3-2 - CASSQDSPGQPQHF TGTGCCAGCAGCCAAGATAGCCCGGGTCAGCCCCAGCATTTT
TRBJ2-3 - TRBV9 - CASSVVPGYSDTQYF TGTGCCAGCAGCGTAGTGCCCGGGTATTCTGATACGCAGTATTTT
TRBJ1-2 - TRBV3-1/TRBV3-2 - CASSRPGAGVYGYTF TGTGCCAGCAGCCGACCCGGGGCGGGGGTCTATGGCTACACCTTC
TRBJ1-2 - TRBV28 - CASSLLGVRGYTF TGTGCCAGCAGTTTATTGGGGGTGAGGGGCTACACCTTC
TRBJ2-1 - TRBV28 TRBD2 CASSPGGLAGADEQFF TGTGCCAGCAGCCCTGGGGGACTAGCGGGAGCAGATGAGCAGTTCTTC
TRBJ1-2 - TRBV30 - CAWSGRGLPNYGYTF TGTGCCTGGAGTGGTAGAGGGTTACCTAACTATGGCTACACCTTC
TRBJ2-7 - TRBV11-3 - CASSLTPYEQYF TGTGCCAGCAGCTTAACCCCCTACGAGCAGTACTTC
TRBJ2-5 - TRBV7-2 - CASSLTAQGGETQYF TGTGCCAGCAGCTTAACGGCACAGGGTGGAGAGACCCAGTACTTC
TRBJ1-5 - TRBV3-1/TRBV3-2 TRBD1 CASSKQGNQPQHF TGTGCCAGCAGCAAACAGGGGAATCAGCCCCAGCATTTT